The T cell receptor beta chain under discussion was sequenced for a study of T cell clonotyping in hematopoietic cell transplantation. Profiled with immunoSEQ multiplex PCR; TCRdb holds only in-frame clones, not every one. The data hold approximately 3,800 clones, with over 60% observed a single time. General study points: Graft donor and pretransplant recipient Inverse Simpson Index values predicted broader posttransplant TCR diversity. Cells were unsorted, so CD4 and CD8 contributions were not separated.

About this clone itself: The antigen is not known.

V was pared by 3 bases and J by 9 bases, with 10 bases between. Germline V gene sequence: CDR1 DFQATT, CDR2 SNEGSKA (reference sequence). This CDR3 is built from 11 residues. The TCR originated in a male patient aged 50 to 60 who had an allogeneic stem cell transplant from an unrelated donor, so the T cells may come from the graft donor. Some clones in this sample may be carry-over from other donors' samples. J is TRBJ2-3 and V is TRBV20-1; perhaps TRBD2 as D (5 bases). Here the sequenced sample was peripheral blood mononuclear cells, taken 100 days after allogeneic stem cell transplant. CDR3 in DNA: TGCAGTGCTAGTGGCGGGTGGACGCAGTATTTT. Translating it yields CSASGGWTQYF.